One sample yielded the 14 T cell receptor beta chains listed below, sequenced in a study of beta chain features in type 1 diabetes. General study results and limits: In every one of the four CD4+ subsets, TCRB CDR3s were moderately but significantly shorter in Type 1 diabetes patients.

The entirety of the isolated RNA underwent reverse transcription, so expressed TCRB transcripts were sequenced. This table comes from immunoSEQ multiplex PCR, and its TCRdb copy is limited to in-frame clones, with some not included. The data contain 15,000 to 17,000 clones, around two thirds of them singletons. Antigens for these TCRs are unknown. Sequenced input: Tregs from blood. The origin of the receptors is a man aged 25 to 45 with type 1 diabetes.

J is TRBJ2-5 and V is TRBV6-5; 7 bases agree with TRBD2. The J call may be faulty, since TRBJ2-7 better matches the DNA end. The CDR3 is 16 residues long. Germline assignment: CDR1 MNHEY and CDR2 SVGAGI. CDR3 in DNA: TGTGCCAGCAGTTACTCGAGCCCCGGGGAGGGCTACGAGCAGTACTTC. Translating it yields CASSYSSPGEGYEQYF.

The chain uses TRBV7-9 and TRBJ2-2; TRBD2 aligns across 12 bases. CDR3 length: 16 residues. The ends lost 3 bases at V and 4 bases at J; junction bases unmatched: 3. Germline CDR1 and CDR2: SEHNR and FQNEAQ (reference sequence). The chain's CDR3 is CASSLPGLAGTGELFF. The CDR3 DNA follows: TGTGCCAGCAGCTTGCCGGGACTAGCGGGCACCGGGGAGCTGTTTTTT.

CDR3 nucleotide sequence: TGTGCCAGCAATACATGGGGGGGATGGAACACTGAAGCTTTCTTT. Protein product: CASNTWGGWNTEAFF. The gene calls are TRBV5-6 and TRBJ1-1; maybe TRBD1 (5 bases). Germline loops: CDR1 SGHDT, CDR2 YYEEEE. This CDR3 has 15 amino acids. The V gene lost 6 bases and the J gene lost 1 base, with 16 bases spanning the gap.

V and J are TRBV5-6 and TRBJ2-5, with a weak D call TRBD1 (6 bases). V was pared by 4 bases and J by 3 bases, with 13 bases between. The CDR3 covers 14 residues. Germline-derived CDR1 and CDR2 are SGHDT and YYEEEE. CDR3 nucleotide sequence: TGTGCCAGCAGCCTTAGGACAGTGGAAGAGACCCAGTACTTC. Its protein product is CASSLRTVEETQYF.

The V and J genes are TRBV10-3 and TRBJ1-1; TRBD1 might be the D (6 bases). The CDR3 is 15 residues long. CDR1 and CDR2 from the germline V gene are ENHRY and SYGVKD. With 2 bases removed from V and 4 bases from J, the gap between germline ends came to 14 bases. CDR3 residues: CAISEGYGGRTEAFF. CDR3 nucleotide sequence: TGTGCCATCAGTGAGGGATATGGGGGCCGCACTGAAGCTTTCTTT.

CDR3 amino acids: CASSMQGYQETQYF. The CDR3 nucleotides are TGCGCCAGCAGCATGCAGGGGTACCAAGAGACCCAGTACTTC. The chain combines TRBV5-1 with TRBJ2-5; a weak D match, TRBD1 (6 bases). CDR3 size: 14 residues. Germline values: CDR1 SGHRS, CDR2 YFSETQ. The V end lost 4 bases, the J end lost 0 bases, and 10 bases lay between the germline ends.

The CDR3 loop reads CASSIHRGTGAQPQHF. In DNA form, the CDR3 reads TGCGCCAGCAGTATACATAGGGGTACAGGGGCTCAGCCCCAGCATTTT. The rearrangement links TRBV10-2 to TRBJ1-5; 7 nucleotides align to TRBD1. The CDR3 has 16 residues. After removal of 5 bases from V and 6 bases from J, the junction contained 13 bases not matched to a gene. The germline gives CDR1 WSHSY, CDR2 SAAADI.

This chain uses TRBV4-1 with TRBJ1-1; a weak D match, TRBD1 (6 bases). The CDR3 sequence is 12 residues long. Germline V gives CDR1 MGHRA, CDR2 YSYEKL. Trimming shortened V by 1 base and J by 9 bases, and 9 bases separated the two germline ends. The chain's CDR3 is CASSQAWDKAFF. CDR3 in DNA: TGCGCCAGCAGCCAAGCCTGGGACAAAGCTTTCTTT.

V gene TRBV19 combines with J gene TRBJ2-7; the match to TRBD2 covers 11 bases. The CDR3 has 16 amino acids. Germline V gene sequence: CDR1 LNHDA, CDR2 SQIVND (reference sequence). V was pared by 2 bases and J by 1 base, with 4 bases of the junction left unmatched. The CDR3 loop reads CASSISGTSGSYEQYF. As DNA, the CDR3 is TGTGCCAGTAGTATATCGGGGACTAGCGGTTCCTACGAGCAGTACTTC.

V and J are TRBV19 and TRBJ1-2; 9 nucleotides line up with TRBD1. The CDR3 spans 12 residues. CDR1 LNHDA and CDR2 SQIVND come from the germline V gene (reference sequence). Losses at the gene ends were 10 bases for V and 7 bases for J; bases not matched to a gene: 7. CDR3 coding DNA: TGTGCCACCAGGGACAGGGTCTTTGGCTACACCTTC. Translating gives CATRDRVFGYTF.

As DNA, the CDR3 is TGTGCCAGCAGCTTAGGTGGGACTACCTACGAGCAGTACTTC. It encodes CASSLGGTTYEQYF. The chain couples TRBV7-2 to TRBJ2-7; 7 nucleotides match TRBD2. Losses at the gene ends were 1 base for V and 2 bases for J; bases not matched to a gene: 2. CDR1 is SGHTA and CDR2 is FQGNSA in the germline V gene. The length of the CDR3 is 14 residues.

The gene calls are TRBV30 and TRBJ2-7, with unresolved D. The V end lost 2 bases, the J end lost 6 bases, and 23 bases lay between the germline ends. The CDR3 has 16 amino acids. The germline gives CDR1 GTSNPN, CDR2 SVGIG (reference sequence). CDR3 in DNA: TGTGCCTGGAGTATTTTGGAGCGACGGTCCGAGCGCGAGCAGTACTTC. As protein: CAWSILERRSEREQYF. Using reference TRBV30 and TRBJ2-7 for the parts outside the CDR3, the full variable domain is SQTIHQWPATLVQPVGSPLSLECTVEGTSNPNLYWYRQAAGRGLQLLFYSVGIGQISSEVPQNLSASRPQDRQFILSSKKLLLSDSGFYLCAWSILERRSEREQYFGPGTRLTVT.

Only a few counts were recorded for this clone. The chain couples TRBV7-9 to TRBJ1-6; 7 nucleotides agree with TRBD1. Germline CDR1 is SEHNR and CDR2 is FQNEAQ (reference sequence). V shed 5 bases, J shed 13 bases, and the junction held 11 bases outside the gene matches. The CDR3 consists of 14 residues. The CDR3 DNA follows: TGTGCCAGCAGCCCCCAGGGACAGCAATCCCCCCTCCACTTT. Its translation is CASSPQGQQSPLHF.

The rearrangement joins TRBV4-1 to TRBJ2-1; the match to TRBD2 covers 7 bases. V dropped 8 bases and J dropped 3; count of bases not matched to a gene: 10. This CDR3 is 15 amino acids long. CDR1 and CDR2 (germline): MGHRA, YSYEKL. This CDR3 is CASARGSGLYNEQFF. The CDR3 DNA reads TGCGCCAGCGCCCGGGGTAGCGGGCTCTACAATGAGCAGTTCTTC.